These 29 T cell receptor beta chains were sequenced from one sample in a study of T cells in women clearing cervical HPV infection. Sequencing was performed with immunoSEQ multiplex PCR; in TCRdb, only in-frame clones are kept and a portion is missing. The table lists about 24,000 clones. Sequenced sample: blood buffy coat. Receptors originate from a woman aged 18-70 years with a cervical HPV16 infection that either progressed to CIN3+ or cleared (not recorded which).

Regarding this clone: The read ends 3 residues before the CDR3 terminus; that terminus is restored from the germline J gene. This chain connects TRBV5-6 to TRBJ1-1, with D hard to call. The length of the CDR3 is 13 residues. The germline V and J ends were trimmed by 2 bases and 1 base, with 6 bases remaining between them. CDR1 is SGHDT, CDR2 YYEEEE, per germline. Partial CDR3 DNA: TGTGCCAGCAGCTTTAGTCCGAACACTGAA. Protein product: CASSFSPNTE. The entire CDR3 sequence reads CASSFSPNTEAFF.

Concerning this clone itself: The read ends 3 residues before the CDR3 terminus; that terminus is restored from the germline J gene. The chain has TRBV19 and TRBJ1-2; perhaps TRBD1 as D (5 bases). Germline assignment: CDR1 LNHDA and CDR2 SQIVND (reference sequence). The CDR3 totals 17 residues. CDR3 sequence reads: CASTRFEAPGGAGGYTF. The sequenced part of the CDR3 DNA is TGTGCCAGTACCCGATTTGAGGCCCCAGGTGGGGCTGGCGGC.

Concerning this clone: Coverage ceases 3 residues before the CDR3 finishes, and the germline J gene fills in the end. The gene calls are TRBV2 and TRBJ2-7; D is possibly TRBD1 (5 bases). The CDR3 extends over 12 amino acids. Per germline, CDR1 SNHLY and CDR2 FYNNEI. Trimming shortened V by 4 bases and J by 3 bases, and 7 bases separated the two germline ends. Partial CDR3 DNA: TGTGCCAGCAGTGGAGACAGCTACGAG. This codes for CASSGDSYE. The whole CDR3 reads CASSGDSYEQYF.

In the case of this clone: The read ends 3 residues early relative to the CDR3; the germline J gene fills the gap. V gene TRBV7-2 combines with J gene TRBJ2-7, with 11 bases that match TRBD2. The germline gives CDR1 SGHTA, CDR2 FQGNSA. Trimming at V came to 4 bases and at J to 0 bases, leaving 2 bases not matched to a gene. CDR3 length equals 15 residues. The CDR3 bases that were read are TGTGCCAGCAGCTATACTAGCGGGAGCTCCTACGAG. Protein sequence: CASSYTSGSSYE. The entire CDR3 is CASSYTSGSSYEQYF.

Worth noting for this clone: The CDR3 is cut off 3 residues early in the read; its end comes from the germline J gene. The chain has TRBV20-1 and TRBJ2-5; the D is unclear. The germline CDR1 and CDR2 sequences are DFQATT and SNEGSKA (reference sequence). This CDR3 has 13 residues. The V and J ends lost 4 bases and 4 bases respectively, with 13 bases between them. CDR3 region: CSAIRRGPETQYF. CDR3 DNA, as far as it was read: TGCAGTGCTATACGGCGCGGCCCAGAGACC.

Remarks on this clone: The DNA ends 3 residues before the CDR3 does, and the rest of the CDR3 is filled in from the germline J gene. The chain links TRBV20-1 to TRBJ2-3; possibly TRBD2 for D (6 bases). The V gene lost 4 bases and the J gene lost 4 bases, with 21 bases spanning the gap. The CDR3 is made up of 16 amino acids. Germline-derived CDR1 and CDR2 are DFQATT and SNEGSKA (reference sequence). The CDR3 loop is CSATAGTPYRPDTQYF. The DNA read from the CDR3 is TGCAGTGCTACGGCCGGGACTCCCTACCGCCCAGATACG.

As to this clone: Read coverage stops 3 residues before the CDR3 terminus; the germline J gene supplies the remainder. The J gene is TRBJ1-4, the V gene TRBV5-1; no clear D gene. The CDR3 has 14 residues. Trimming cost V 0 bases and J 0 bases, with 3 bases left between them. Germline lookup yields CDR1 SGHRS and CDR2 YFSETQ. The CDR3 DNA, read in part, is TGCGCCAGCAGCTTGGGGCCAACTAATGAAAAA. This encodes CASSLGPTNEK. The whole CDR3 is CASSLGPTNEKLFF.

Worth noting for this clone: The CDR3 end falls 3 residues outside the read, so it is completed with the germline J gene. The chain combines TRBV6-2 or TRBV6-3 with TRBJ2-1; tentatively, D is TRBD2 (6 bases). CDR1 and CDR2 (germline): MNHEY, SVGEGT. Trimming pared 6 bases from V and 4 bases from J, leaving 10 bases between. The CDR3 has 13 amino acids. CDR3 amino acids: CASSYLAYNEQFF. The sequenced part of the CDR3 DNA is TGTGCCAGCAGCTACCTAGCGTACAATGAG.

In regard to this clone: The observed sequence ends 3 residues before the CDR3 terminus, with the missing tail filled in from the germline J gene. The rearrangement joins TRBV6-1 to TRBJ2-7; D is ambiguous. The CDR3 spans 15 residues. Germline loops: CDR1 MNHNS, CDR2 SASEGT. Trimming stripped 1 base from V and 0 bases from J, with 10 bases between. The covered CDR3 bases are TGTGCCAGCAGTGAAGGTCCCCCATCCTCCTACGAG. Translation: CASSEGPPSSYE. The entire CDR3 reads CASSEGPPSSYEQYF.

Details on this clone: The CDR3 is cut off 3 residues early in the read; its end comes from the germline J gene. This chain uses TRBV7-3 with TRBJ1-1; no clear D. The CDR3 length is 13 residues. The germline V gene has CDR1 SGHTA and CDR2 FQGTGA. V was shortened by 3 bases and J by 1 base, with 6 bases between the two germline ends. The CDR3 sequence is CASSLTPNTEAFF. The covered CDR3 bases are TGTGCCAGCAGCTTGACACCGAACACTGAA.

The CDR3 sequence: CASSRKTGLSLNTEAFF. CDR3 DNA (partial): TGTGCCAGCAGCCGAAAAACAGGGTTGAGTTTGAACACTGAA. The gene calls are TRBV4-2 and TRBJ1-1; TRBD1 is a possible D gene (6 bases). Read sequence stops 3 residues before the CDR3 end, and the germline J gene provides the missing end. CDR1 and CDR2 from the germline V gene are LGHNA and YNFKEQ. V lost 4 bases to trimming and J lost 0 bases, with 18 bases between them. The CDR3 is 17 residues long.

As regards this clone: With the read ending 3 residues before the CDR3 end, the germline J gene is used to fill in that end. The chain couples TRBV9 to TRBJ2-3; unclear D gene. Trimming pared 0 bases from V and 0 bases from J, leaving 8 bases between. CDR3 length: 15 amino acids. Germline assignment: CDR1 SGDLS and CDR2 YYNGEE. CDR3 protein: CASSVARASTDTQYF. The DNA read from the CDR3 is TGTGCCAGCAGCGTAGCTCGAGCGAGCACAGATACG. Filled out from reference TRBV9 and TRBJ2-3, the complete variable domain reads DSGVTQTPKHLITATGQRVTLRCSPRSGDLSVYWYQQSLDQGLQFLIQYYNGEERAKGNILERFSAQQFPDLHSELNLSSLELGDSALYFCASSVARASTDTQYFGPGTRLTVL.

Judged by frequency, this clone is medium-sized. Sequencing ends 3 residues short of the CDR3 end; the germline J gene provides the rest. The chain combines TRBV7-2 with TRBJ2-5; tentative D call: TRBD2 (5 bases). Germline CDR1 is SGHTA and CDR2 is FQGNSA. V dropped 5 bases and J dropped 0 bases, with 13 bases sitting between them. This CDR3 spans 15 amino acids. CDR3 bases read: TGTGCCAGCAGCCAGCGGAGCAGGTACCAAGAGACC. This sequence encodes CASSQRSRYQET. The complete CDR3 protein is CASSQRSRYQETQYF.

Concerning this clone: Read data end 3 residues before the CDR3 end; the end is taken from the germline J gene. This chain joins TRBV20-1 and TRBJ2-3; 7 nucleotides agree with TRBD2. Per the germline V gene, CDR1 is DFQATT and CDR2 is SNEGSKA (reference sequence). CDR3 length equals 14 residues. Incomplete CDR3 DNA: TGCAGTGCTAGAGATGGGGTGGCGGGGGAGACG. This translates into CSARDGVAGET. The entire CDR3 reads CSARDGVAGETQYF.

Measured by frequency, this clone is medium-sized (0.01 to 0.1%). The read stops 3 residues short of the end of the CDR3; the missing end is completed from the germline J gene. The chain recombines TRBV10-1 with TRBJ2-2; possibly TRBD2 for D (5 bases). Trimming removed 0 bases from V and 7 bases from J, with 12 bases in between. This CDR3 is 15 amino acids long. Germline V lookup: CDR1 WNHNN, CDR2 SYGVQD (reference sequence). The CDR3 bases that were read are TGCGCCAGCAGTGAGTCTCGAGTCGGGGTCGGGGAG. It codes for CASSESRVGVGE. In full, the CDR3 is CASSESRVGVGELFF.

Points on this clone: Sequencing ends 3 residues short of the CDR3 end; the germline J gene provides the rest. The chain carries TRBV7-8 and TRBJ2-5; no clear D. The CDR3 covers 14 residues. CDR1 is SGHVS and CDR2 is FQNEAQ in the germline V gene. The V gene lost 3 bases and the J gene lost 0 bases, with 8 bases spanning the gap. The covered CDR3 bases are TGTGCCAGCAGCTTTAACTCGTACCAAGAGACC. This encodes CASSFNSYQET. The CDR3, in full, reads CASSFNSYQETQYF.

Regarding this clone: The missing CDR3 end, 3 residues past where the read stops, is filled in from the germline J gene. This chain joins TRBV2 and TRBJ2-2; no clear D. This CDR3 contains 13 residues. The germline V gene encodes CDR1 SNHLY and CDR2 FYNNEI. Trimming removed 6 bases from V and 6 bases from J, with 11 bases in between. CDR3 protein: CASSALGSGELFF. CDR3 bases read: TGTGCCAGCAGCGCCCTAGGATCCGGGGAG.

In regard to this clone: The CDR3 end falls 3 residues outside the read, so it is completed with the germline J gene. This chain joins TRBV20-1 and TRBJ2-1, with 12 positions matching TRBD2. The CDR3 runs 17 residues. J was trimmed by 2 bases and V by 6 bases; bases with no gene match: 11. Germline assignment: CDR1 DFQATT and CDR2 SNEGSKA (reference sequence). CDR3 DNA, as far as it was read: TGCAGTGCCAGGTCTAGCGGGGGGGCTTGGCCCTACAATGAG. Translation: CSARSSGGAWPYNE. The whole CDR3 protein reads CSARSSGGAWPYNEQFF.

A note on this clone: The read comes to an end 3 residues before the CDR3 does, leaving the germline J gene to fill in the end. The chain has TRBV5-1 and TRBJ1-1; D not certain. The V end was cut by 2 bases, the J end by 1 base, with 12 bases between. CDR1 is SGHRS, CDR2 YFSETQ, per germline. There are 15 residues in the CDR3. The CDR3 bases that were read are TGCGCCAGCAGCTTTCTGTCCAGGCGGAACACTGAA. As protein: CASSFLSRRNTE. The full-length CDR3 reads as CASSFLSRRNTEAFF.

A word on this clone: An end of the junction does not agree with germline; a read error may underlie this. The read is 3 residues too short to cover the CDR3 end, so that end is filled in from the germline J gene. The same CDR3 can be traced to other DNA sequences in this sample. The V and J genes are TRBV2 and TRBJ1-3; possibly TRBD1 for D (5 bases). This CDR3 has 15 amino acids. Per germline, CDR1 SNHLY and CDR2 FYNNEI. Incomplete CDR3 DNA: TGTGCCAGCAGTGATGGTCAGGGCGCTGGAAACACG. As protein: CASSDGQGAGNT. The entire CDR3 is CASSDGQGAGNTIYF.

The CDR3 DNA, read in part, is TGTGCCAGCACCGACAGGCTAATACCCTATGGC. Protein product: CASTDRLIPYG. The CDR3 in its entirety is CASTDRLIPYGYTF. J is TRBJ1-2 and V is TRBV19; D may be TRBD1 (6 bases). The CDR3 is cut off 3 residues early in the read; its end comes from the germline J gene. This CDR3 is built from 14 residues. Germline CDR1 reads LNHDA; CDR2 reads SQIVND (reference sequence). The V end was cut by 9 bases, the J end by 4 bases, with 18 bases between.

As concerns this clone: Sequencing ends 3 residues short of the CDR3 end; the germline J gene provides the rest. This chain connects TRBV29-1 to TRBJ1-1; TRBD1 is a possible D gene (5 bases). Trimming cost V 5 bases and J 1 base, with 11 bases left between them. The CDR3 contains 13 residues. The germline V gene has CDR1 SQVTM and CDR2 ANQGSEA. CDR3 DNA, as far as it was read: TGCAGCGTTTACGGGACTGCGAACACTGAA. Protein product: CSVYGTANTE. The entire CDR3 sequence reads CSVYGTANTEAFF.

On this clone: Read coverage stops 3 residues before the CDR3 terminus; the germline J gene supplies the remainder. The chain recombines TRBV18 with TRBJ1-2; D perhaps matches TRBD1 (5 bases). The length of the CDR3 is 14 residues. In germline, CDR1 is KGHSH, CDR2 LQKENI. CDR3 bases read: TGTGCCAGCTTTCAAGTTGGGCCCCAGGGTGAC. Translation gives CASFQVGPQGD. The CDR3 as a whole reads CASFQVGPQGDYTF.

About this clone: The read comes to an end 3 residues before the CDR3 does, leaving the germline J gene to fill in the end. The rearrangement uses TRBV5-1 and TRBJ2-3; TRBD2 might be the D (5 bases). The V end was cut by 0 bases, the J end by 1 base, with 12 bases between. The CDR3 spans 16 residues. Germline V lookup: CDR1 SGHRS, CDR2 YFSETQ. The sequenced CDR3 bases are TGCGCCAGCAGCTTGGCCATCGGGGTGCGCACAGATACG. Translated: CASSLAIGVRTDT. In full, the CDR3 is CASSLAIGVRTDTQYF.

Comments on this clone: The sequenced fragment ends 3 residues before the CDR3 boundary, so the rest is inferred from the germline J gene. The rearrangement joins TRBV18 to TRBJ1-5, with 8 positions matching TRBD1. The germline V gene encodes CDR1 KGHSH and CDR2 LQKENI. The length of the CDR3 is 13 residues. After removal of 8 bases from V and 7 bases from J, the junction contained 7 bases not matched to a gene. CDR3 DNA (partial): TGTGCCAGCACCCCGGACAGGGAACAGCCC. This encodes CASTPDREQP. Given in full, the CDR3 is CASTPDREQPQHF.

Of note for this clone: The read gets to within 3 residues of the CDR3 end, and the germline J gene fills in the rest. The rearrangement uses TRBV19 and TRBJ1-2, with D perhaps TRBD1 (5 bases). The germline gives CDR1 LNHDA, CDR2 SQIVND (reference sequence). This CDR3 has 14 residues. The CDR3 bases that were read are TGTGCCAGTAGCGCTAACCGGGGGGACCATGAC. Translated, it gives CASSANRGDHD. In full, the CDR3 is CASSANRGDHDYTF.

In regard to this clone: The read ends 3 residues before the CDR3 terminus; that terminus is restored from the germline J gene. The chain employs TRBV5-1 and TRBJ2-7; 10 bases align to TRBD2. Germline loops: CDR1 SGHRS, CDR2 YFSETQ. The CDR3 consists of 14 residues. With V trimmed by 2 bases and J by 6 bases, 5 bases remained unmatched. This CDR3 is CASSLAGGNLEQYF. The CDR3 DNA, read in part, is TGCGCCAGCAGCTTAGCGGGAGGGAACCTCGAG.

In the case of this clone: The read ends 3 residues shy of where the CDR3 ends; the end is completed using the germline J gene. The chain is built from TRBV12-3 or TRBV12-4 and TRBJ2-7; unclear D gene. The CDR3 sequence is 11 residues long. Trimming stripped 3 bases from V and 3 bases from J, with 3 bases between. The sequenced part of the CDR3 DNA is TGTGCCAGCAGTTTTCGCTACGAG. The encoded protein is CASSFRYE. The full CDR3 is CASSFRYEQYF.

Remarks on this clone: Sequencing ends 3 residues short of the CDR3 end; the germline J gene provides the rest. V gene TRBV10-2 combines with J gene TRBJ2-5, with D unresolved. The CDR3 length is 15 residues. Trimming removed 10 bases at V and 3 bases at J, with 21 bases between. Germline loops: CDR1 WSHSY, CDR2 SAAADI. This CDR3 is CATLNAEIYEETQYF. The CDR3 DNA, read in part, is TGCGCCACTTTGAATGCGGAGATCTACGAAGAGACC.